Listed below are T cell receptor beta chains from one sample, sequenced in a study of blood T cell repertoires in COVID-19. TCRdb's copy holds only in-frame clones and misses some; the assay was immunoSEQ multiplex PCR. The sample holds 250,000 to 350,000 clones; roughly 87% are singletons and the top ten take 5.5% to 6%. The material sequenced was PBMCs or T cells enriched from blood (not recorded which). The receptors stem from a woman in her 30s who had recovered from COVID-19. Each CDR3 is given with its conserved first and last residue. The D gene is left open where the match is weak. Clone size is shown for a subset of rows, as once, few, many or a class of expanded clone.

d_gene	abundance	v_gene	len	j_gene	CDR3nt	CDR3aa
NA	NA	TRBV29-1	13	TRBJ1-4	TGCAGCGCTATGGACAGATCTAATGAAAAACTGTTTTTT	CSAMDRSNEKLFF
TRBD1	NA	TRBV19	16	TRBJ1-2	TGTGCCAGTAGTATTTCCGCCCGGGCAGGGGGCTCTGGCTACACCTTC	CASSISARAGGSGYTF
TRBD1	NA	TRBV6-5	15	TRBJ1-1	TGTGCCAGCAGACCTCAGGGGGGTCTGGGGACTGAAGCTTTCTTT	CASRPQGGLGTEAFF
NA	NA	TRBV3-1/TRBV3-2	12	TRBJ2-7	TGTGCCAGCAGCCAGGCCGGGTACGAGCAGTACTTC	CASSQAGYEQYF
TRBD2	NA	TRBV6-2/TRBV6-3	16	TRBJ2-7	TGTGCCAGCAGCCAAGGCCTTCCTAGCGGGGGTAACGAGCAGTACTTC	CASSQGLPSGGNEQYF
NA	NA	TRBV5-1	14	TRBJ2-1	TGCGCCAGCAGCTTGGCCCCAGGCGGGAATGAGCAGTTCTTC	CASSLAPGGNEQFF
NA	once	TRBV2	12	TRBJ2-7	TGTGCCAGCAGTGGCCGGTTCTGGGAGCAGTACTTC	CASSGRFWEQYF
NA	NA	TRBV9	16	TRBJ1-1	TGTGCCAGCAGCGTAGGAATCAGAGGAGGGGACACTGAAGCTTTCTTT	CASSVGIRGGDTEAFF
NA	few	TRBV5-1	19	TRBJ2-6	TGCGCCAGCAGCCCCCGGGGTTCGGCGTGGGTCTCTGGGGCCAACGTCCTGACTTTC	CASSPRGSAWVSGANVLTF
NA	NA	TRBV6-5	14	TRBJ2-5	TGTGCCAGCACCCCAGTGGGCCTGCAAGAGACCCAGTACTTC	CASTPVGLQETQYF
NA	NA	TRBV6-5	13	TRBJ1-2	TGTGCCAGTTCTTGGGGGCTTGGGAATGGCTACACCTTC	CASSWGLGNGYTF
TRBD1	few	TRBV13	13	TRBJ1-2	TGTGCCAGCAGCAGGACAGGGGTCGATGGCTACACCTTC	CASSRTGVDGYTF
TRBD1	NA	TRBV19	14	TRBJ1-1	TGTGCCAGCCGAAAGGGACAGGAGAACACTGAAGCTTTCTTT	CASRKGQENTEAFF
NA	NA	TRBV4-1	14	TRBJ1-1	TGCGCCAGCAGAACCGTAGGGGTGGCCACTGAAGCTTTCTTT	CASRTVGVATEAFF
TRBD1	NA	TRBV2	13	TRBJ1-1	TGTGCCAGCAAAACAGGGGGGTACACTGAAGCTTTCTTT	CASKTGGYTEAFF
NA	NA	TRBV30	15	TRBJ1-1	TGTGCCTGGAGTGTCGGGACACCCTCGAACACTGAAGCTTTCTTT	CAWSVGTPSNTEAFF
NA	NA	TRBV9	17	TRBJ2-2	TGTGCCAGCAGCGCGCGGGGGCTCCTCGTGGGCACCGGGGAGCTGTTTTTT	CASSARGLLVGTGELFF
TRBD1	NA	TRBV5-6	12	TRBJ1-2	TGTGCCAGCAGCTTGACAGGGGTTGGCTACACCTTC	CASSLTGVGYTF
NA	once	TRBV10-3	16	TRBJ2-1	TGTGCCATCAGTGAGTCGAGGTCGGGGGGCAACGATGAGCAGTTCTTC	CAISESRSGGNDEQFF
TRBD1	NA	TRBV6-5	14	TRBJ1-2	TGTGCCAGCAGTTTAACAGGGGAATACTATGGCTACACCTTC	CASSLTGEYYGYTF
NA	NA	TRBV25-1	13	TRBJ1-2	TGTGCCAGCAGTGAATTGCAGGGGAGAGGCTACACCTTC	CASSELQGRGYTF
NA	once	TRBV30	13	TRBJ1-1	TGTGCCTGGAAGTCGGGGAGGGTCACTGAAGCTTTCTTT	CAWKSGRVTEAFF
TRBD1	few	TRBV27	13	TRBJ1-2	TGTGCCAGCAGTTTATCCTCGACAGGGGGCTACACCTTC	CASSLSSTGGYTF
NA	NA	TRBV6-5	14	TRBJ2-1	TGTGCCAGCTCACGAGCCGGGACACATAATGAGCAGTTCTTC	CASSRAGTHNEQFF
NA	few	TRBV6-5	12	TRBJ2-2	TGTGCCAGCAGTTACCGCGGCGGGGAGCTGTTTTTT	CASSYRGGELFF
NA	once	TRBV6-5	14	TRBJ1-1	TGTGCCAGCACCCGGGGCAGGGGGAACACTGAAGCTTTCTTT	CASTRGRGNTEAFF
NA	NA	TRBV5-1	13	TRBJ2-7	TGCGCCAGCAGCTTGTCCCCAGGGTACGAGCAGTACTTC	CASSLSPGYEQYF
NA	NA	TRBV7-2	13	TRBJ1-1	TGTGCCAGCAAATTCGGGGGTGGCACTGAAGCTTTCTTT	CASKFGGGTEAFF
NA	NA	TRBV6-5	14	TRBJ2-1	TGTGCCAGCGGCCCAGGGTGGAGTATCGATGAGCAGTTCTTC	CASGPGWSIDEQFF
NA	NA	TRBV19	15	TRBJ1-5	TGTGCCAGTAGGGTCGGCTCAGGTGCTAATCAGCCCCAGCATTTT	CASRVGSGANQPQHF
NA	NA	TRBV7-9	12	TRBJ2-2	TGTGCCAGCAGCTTAGGAGACGGGGAGCTGTTTTTT	CASSLGDGELFF
NA	few	TRBV6-5	13	TRBJ1-2	TGTGCCAGCACTCCGGGACATAATTATGGCTACACCTTC	CASTPGHNYGYTF
NA	NA	TRBV2	14	TRBJ2-2	TGTGCCAGCAGCTTGGACGGGGAGGTCGGGGAGCTGTTTTTT	CASSLDGEVGELFF
NA	NA	TRBV5-1	14	TRBJ1-2	TGCGCCAGCAGCCAAAACCTACAGGGTTATGGCTACACCTTC	CASSQNLQGYGYTF
NA	NA	TRBV2	14	TRBJ1-6	TGTGCCAGCAGTGAAGCTGGGGCCGGGTCACCCCTCCACTTT	CASSEAGAGSPLHF
NA	NA	TRBV6-5	15	TRBJ2-6	TGTGCCAGCAGATTCCAGGGCTCTGGGGCCAACGTCCTGACTTTC	CASRFQGSGANVLTF
NA	few	TRBV7-3	12	TRBJ1-1	TGTGCCAGCAGCCCCCCAGGCACTGAAGCTTTCTTT	CASSPPGTEAFF
TRBD2	NA	TRBV5-4	15	TRBJ2-7	TGTGCCAGCAGCCCGCCGGGACTAGCGGGGAGCGAGCAGTACTTC	CASSPPGLAGSEQYF
NA	NA	TRBV6-5	15	TRBJ2-7	TGTGCCAGCAGTCCCCTACAGGTGGGGTGGGGCGAGCAGTACTTC	CASSPLQVGWGEQYF
NA	NA	TRBV6-5	13	TRBJ1-1	TGTGCCAGCAGGACGGAGGCAGTCTCTGAAGCTTTCTTT	CASRTEAVSEAFF
NA	NA	TRBV14	13	TRBJ1-2	TGTGCCAGCAGCCAAGAGGGGAGCTATGGCTACACCTTC	CASSQEGSYGYTF
NA	NA	TRBV27	15	TRBJ2-5	TGTGCCAGCAGCCGTACAGGGTCGGTGAGAGAGACCCAGTACTTC	CASSRTGSVRETQYF
NA	NA	TRBV27	15	TRBJ1-2	TGTGCCAGCAGCCTAATGGGCCCGGGACTCGTCGGCTACACCTTC	CASSLMGPGLVGYTF
NA	NA	TRBV2	16	TRBJ1-5	TGTGCCAGCAGTGAGGGGGGGCGGAGGAGCAATCAGCCCCAGCATTTT	CASSEGGRRSNQPQHF
TRBD2	NA	TRBV5-1	13	TRBJ2-5	TGCGCCAGCGATCGGGGGGATGGCGAGACCCAGTACTTC	CASDRGDGETQYF
NA	NA	TRBV7-2	14	TRBJ1-4	TGTGCCAGCAGCCTCAGCGGCTCTACGGAAAAACTGTTTTTT	CASSLSGSTEKLFF
NA	once	TRBV4-3	16	TRBJ2-2	TGCGCCAGCAGCCAAGATGGCGACAGACGGACCGGGGAGCTGTTTTTT	CASSQDGDRRTGELFF
NA	NA	TRBV3-1/TRBV3-2	14	TRBJ2-5	TGTGCCAGCAGCCAAGGGCTCGCAGGGGAGACCCAGTACTTC	CASSQGLAGETQYF
TRBD1	NA	TRBV24-1	14	TRBJ1-5	TGTGCCACCAGACCCGACAGGGTGGATCAGCCCCAGCATTTT	CATRPDRVDQPQHF
TRBD1	NA	TRBV19	18	TRBJ1-2	TGTGCCAGTACCATGGACCTGGGACAGGGGGCGCGAAGTTATGGCTACACCTTC	CASTMDLGQGARSYGYTF
NA	NA	TRBV5-1	14	TRBJ1-5	TGCGCCAGCAGCTTGGAGGGGAGCAATCAGCCCCAGCATTTT	CASSLEGSNQPQHF
NA	NA	TRBV18	16	TRBJ1-5	TGTGCCAGCTCACCAATCCACGCGGCGGGGGGTGAAGAGCAGCATTTT	CASSPIHAAGGEEQHF
TRBD1	NA	TRBV30	17	TRBJ2-6	TGTGCCTGGACTGGGGGACAGGGGGCCTCTGGGGCCAACGTCCTGACTTTC	CAWTGGQGASGANVLTF